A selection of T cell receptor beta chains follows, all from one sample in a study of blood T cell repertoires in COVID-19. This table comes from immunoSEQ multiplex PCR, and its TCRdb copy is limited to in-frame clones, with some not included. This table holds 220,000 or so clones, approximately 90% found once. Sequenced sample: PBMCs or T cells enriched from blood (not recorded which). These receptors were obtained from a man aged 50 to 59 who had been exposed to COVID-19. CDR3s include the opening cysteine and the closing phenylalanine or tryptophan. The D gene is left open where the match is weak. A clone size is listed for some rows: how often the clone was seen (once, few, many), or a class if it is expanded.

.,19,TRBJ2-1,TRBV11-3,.,TGTGCCAGCAGCTTAGATAGTGCTAAGGGGAGGCTCTCCTACAATGAGCAGTTCTTC,CASSLDSAKGRLSYNEQFF
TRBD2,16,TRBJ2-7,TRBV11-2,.,TGTGCCAGCAGCTTAGATTGGTCGGGGGGCTCCTACGAGCAGTACTTC,CASSLDWSGGSYEQYF
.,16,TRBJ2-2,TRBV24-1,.,TGTGCCACCAGTGATTCGGGGGGCACGAACACCGGGGAGCTGTTTTTT,CATSDSGGTNTGELFF
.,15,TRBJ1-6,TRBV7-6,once,TGTGCCAGCAGCCCGGACCCGCGAGGGAACTCACCCCTCCACTTT,CASSPDPRGNSPLHF
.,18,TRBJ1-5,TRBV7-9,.,TGTGCCAGCAGCGGGGACAAGGGTACCCATTATAGCAATCAGCCCCAGCATTTT,CASSGDKGTHYSNQPQHF
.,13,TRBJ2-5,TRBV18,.,TGTGCCAGCTCACCACCTGGACACGAGACCCAGTACTTC,CASSPPGHETQYF
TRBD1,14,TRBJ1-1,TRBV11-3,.,TGTGCCAGCAGCTTTACAGGGGGCAACACTGAAGCTTTCTTT,CASSFTGGNTEAFF
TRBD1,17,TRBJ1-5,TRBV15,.,TGTGCCACCAGCTCCCGGGGACAGGGGAACGGCAATCAGCCCCAGCATTTT,CATSSRGQGNGNQPQHF
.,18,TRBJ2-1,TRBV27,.,TGTGCCAGCAGTTACATTTTGTCGACACGAGCACCCTACAATGAGCAGTTCTTC,CASSYILSTRAPYNEQFF
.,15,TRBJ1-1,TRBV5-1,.,TGCGCCAGCAGCTTATCGGCGGGGCGAGGTACTGAAGCTTTCTTT,CASSLSAGRGTEAFF
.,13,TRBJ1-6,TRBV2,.,TGTGCCAGCAGTGAGCAGGGTGGGTCACCCCTCCACTTT,CASSEQGGSPLHF
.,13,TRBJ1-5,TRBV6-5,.,TGTGCCAGTACGGAGAGTAGCAATCAGCCCCAGCATTTT,CASTESSNQPQHF
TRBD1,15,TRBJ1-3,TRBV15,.,TGTGCCACCAGCAGAGCAGGACAGGGAGGAAACACCATATATTTT,CATSRAGQGGNTIYF
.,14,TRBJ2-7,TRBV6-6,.,TGTGCCAGCAGTTACTCGGGACACAACTACGAGCAGTACTTC,CASSYSGHNYEQYF
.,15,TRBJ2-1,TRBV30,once,TGTGCCTGGAGGGGAGGCTCTAGCTCCTACAATGAGCAGTTCTTC,CAWRGGSSSYNEQFF
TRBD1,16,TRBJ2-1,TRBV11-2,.,TGTGCCAGCAGCTTAGAGCAGGGACAGGGGTGGGATGAGCAGTTCTTC,CASSLEQGQGWDEQFF
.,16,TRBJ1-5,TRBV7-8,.,TGTGCCAGCAGCTTAGGGTTCGGGGGTAGCAATCAGCCCCAGCATTTT,CASSLGFGGSNQPQHF
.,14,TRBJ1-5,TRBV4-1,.,TGCGCCAGCAGCCCAGGGGTGAGCAATCAGCCCCAGCATTTT,CASSPGVSNQPQHF
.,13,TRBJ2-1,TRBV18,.,TGTGCCAGCTCGCCACTAGCATACAATGAGCAGTTCTTC,CASSPLAYNEQFF
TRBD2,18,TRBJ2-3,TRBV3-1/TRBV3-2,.,TGTGCCAGCAGCCAATCCCGCCTAGCGGGCCGATTGGGAGATACGCAGTATTTT,CASSQSRLAGRLGDTQYF
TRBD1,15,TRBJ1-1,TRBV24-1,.,TGTGCCACCAGTGACTTGGGACAGGGGGACACTGAAGCTTTCTTT,CATSDLGQGDTEAFF
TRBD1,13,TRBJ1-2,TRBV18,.,TGTGCCAGCTCACCACAGGGGGCTATTGGCTACACCTTC,CASSPQGAIGYTF
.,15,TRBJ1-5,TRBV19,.,TGTGCCAGTAGTATAGAAGCTAATGGCAATCAGCCCCAGCATTTT,CASSIEANGNQPQHF
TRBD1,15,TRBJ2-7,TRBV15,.,TGTGCCACCAGCAGAGGCGGGACAGGAGGATCAGAGCAGTACTTC,CATSRGGTGGSEQYF
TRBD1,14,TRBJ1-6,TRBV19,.,TGTGCCAGTAGTGTCCGGGACAGGGGTTCACCCCTCCACTTT,CASSVRDRGSPLHF
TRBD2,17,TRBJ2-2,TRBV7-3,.,TGTGCCAGCAGCTTCGGGATTTCTAGCGGCGATACCGGGGAGCTGTTTTTT,CASSFGISSGDTGELFF
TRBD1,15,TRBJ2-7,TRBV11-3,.,TGTGCCAGCAGCTTAACCGGGACAGGGCCCTACGAGCAGTACTTC,CASSLTGTGPYEQYF
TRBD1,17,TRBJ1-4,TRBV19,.,TGTGCCAGCTCAGCTCCGGGACAGATTGCGTCTAATGAAAAACTGTTTTTT,CASSAPGQIASNEKLFF
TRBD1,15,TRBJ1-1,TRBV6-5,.,TGTGCCAGCAGTCTGGACAGGGGGCTGAACACTGAAGCTTTCTTT,CASSLDRGLNTEAFF
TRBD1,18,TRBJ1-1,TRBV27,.,TGTGCCAGCAGTCCCTGGAGAGGGGGCGGGGGGTTGAACACTGAAGCTTTCTTT,CASSPWRGGGGLNTEAFF
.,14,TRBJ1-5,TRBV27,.,TGTGCCAGCAGTTTAACCGGGGTCGGACAGCCCCAGCATTTT,CASSLTGVGQPQHF
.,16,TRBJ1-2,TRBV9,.,TGTGCCAGCAGCTCGGGGAGGGGGGCTCGCGACTATGGCTACACCTTC,CASSSGRGARDYGYTF
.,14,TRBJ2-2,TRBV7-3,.,TGTGCCAGCAGCTTATTTCAGATCCCCGGGGAGCTGTTTTTT,CASSLFQIPGELFF
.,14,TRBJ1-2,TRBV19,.,TGTGCCAGTAGTATACGGGGAGGCGACTATGGCTACACCTTC,CASSIRGGDYGYTF
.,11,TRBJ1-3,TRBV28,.,TGTGCCAGCAGTTTCTCCAACACCATATATTTT,CASSFSNTIYF
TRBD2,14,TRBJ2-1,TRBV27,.,TGTGCCAGCAGAGTAGCGGGAAGGGTGGATGAGCAGTTCTTC,CASRVAGRVDEQFF
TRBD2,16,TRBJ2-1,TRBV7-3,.,TGTGCCAGCAGCTTAAGACTAGCGGGAGCCAGCAATGAGCAGTTCTTC,CASSLRLAGASNEQFF
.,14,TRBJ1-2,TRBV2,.,TGTGCCAGCAGTGAAGCACAGCTAACTTATGGCTACACCTTC,CASSEAQLTYGYTF
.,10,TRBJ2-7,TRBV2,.,TGTGCCAGCAGCGGTTACGAGCAGTACTTC,CASSGYEQYF
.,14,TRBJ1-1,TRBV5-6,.,TGTGCCAGCAGCACTTACTCCAGGGAAACTGAAGCTTTCTTT,CASSTYSRETEAFF
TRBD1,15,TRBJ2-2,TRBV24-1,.,TGTGCCACCAGTGACCCAGCACAGGGGACCGGGGAGCTGTTTTTT,CATSDPAQGTGELFF
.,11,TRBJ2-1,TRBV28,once,TGTGCCAGCAAGGCAGGGCTAGAGCAGTTCTTC,CASKAGLEQFF
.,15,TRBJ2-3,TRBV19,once,TGTGCCAGTAGTATAGGCGGGGATAGCACAGATACGCAGTATTTT,CASSIGGDSTDTQYF
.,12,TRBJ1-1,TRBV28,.,TGTGCCAGCATGATGAAGCGTACTGAAGCTTTCTTT,CASMMKRTEAFF
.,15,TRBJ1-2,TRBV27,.,TGTGCCAGCAGTTTTATCCAGGCCGGGAAATATGGCTACACCTTC,CASSFIQAGKYGYTF
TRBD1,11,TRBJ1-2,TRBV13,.,TGTGCCAAAAGGGACAGGGATGGCTACACCTTC,CAKRDRDGYTF
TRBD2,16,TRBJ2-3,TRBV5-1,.,TGCGCCAGCAGCTTGGAAGGCGGGAGGGCCGGGGATACGCAGTATTTT,CASSLEGGRAGDTQYF
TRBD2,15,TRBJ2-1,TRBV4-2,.,TGTGCCAGCAGCCGGAGGACCAGCGGGGTTAATGAGCAGTTCTTC,CASSRRTSGVNEQFF
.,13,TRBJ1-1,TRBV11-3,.,TGTGCCAGCAGCTTAGCCGAGGACACTGAAGCTTTCTTT,CASSLAEDTEAFF
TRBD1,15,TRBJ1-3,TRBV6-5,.,TGTGCCAGCAGTTTGACAGGGGGCACTGGAAACACCATATATTTT,CASSLTGGTGNTIYF
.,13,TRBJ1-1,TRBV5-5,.,TGTGCCAGCAGCGTATCGTGGAACACTGAAGCTTTCTTT,CASSVSWNTEAFF
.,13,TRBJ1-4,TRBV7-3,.,TGTGCCAGCAGCCGTGGAGCTAATGAAAAACTGTTTTTT,CASSRGANEKLFF
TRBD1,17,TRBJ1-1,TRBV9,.,TGTGCCAGCAGCGTTGGACAGGGATTCATCAGGAACACTGAAGCTTTCTTT,CASSVGQGFIRNTEAFF
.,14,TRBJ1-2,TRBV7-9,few,TGTGCCAGCAGCTTAATGAGCACAGATGATGGCTACACCTTC,CASSLMSTDDGYTF
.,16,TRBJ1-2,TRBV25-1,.,TGTGCCAGCAGTGAATCCCCAGGGTTTTCCTACTATGGCTACACCTTC,CASSESPGFSYYGYTF
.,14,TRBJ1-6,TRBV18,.,TGTGCCAGCTCACCCCGGACGGGAGACGGACCCCTCCACTTT,CASSPRTGDGPLHF
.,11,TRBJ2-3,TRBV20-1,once,TGCAGTGTATTTAGTACAGATACGCAGTATTTT,CSVFSTDTQYF
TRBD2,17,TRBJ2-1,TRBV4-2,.,TGTGCCAGCAGCCACGGGACTAACCCGACATTCTACAATGAGCAGTTCTTC,CASSHGTNPTFYNEQFF
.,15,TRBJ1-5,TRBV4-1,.,TGCGCCAGCAGCCAAGGGGCAGCTGCTGGTCAGCCCCAGCATTTT,CASSQGAAAGQPQHF
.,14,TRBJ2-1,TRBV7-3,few,TGTGCCAGCAGCCCCTACAGGGCCTACAATGAGCAGTTCTTC,CASSPYRAYNEQFF